The sequence of this TCR delta chain was determined in a study of γδ T cells in repeated Plasmodium falciparum infection. This clone was seen a handful of times. A read error likely explains this, since a far larger clone differs by one base. Other DNA variants within this sample encode the same CDR3. Germline lookup yields CDR1 TSWWSYY and CDR2 QGS. The CDR3 has 17 amino acids. Bulk repertoires came from Vgamma9/Vdelta2+ or Vdelta2-negative gammadelta T cells flow-sorted from PBMC. With CATT, TCRdb re-called clones from the multiplex PCR reads. The data contain around 50,000 delta-chain clones, 1.5% to 2% of them seen just once; the ten biggest clones take up over 7.5%.

Sequenced: gamma-delta T cells from blood. The chain is built from TRDV1 and TRDJ1; 12 nucleotides match TRDD3. As TCRdb names no J gene, one was assigned here on the basis of a DNA match to germline. The receptor was derived from a pool of human donors (malaria-infected and uninfected, not separated). The DNA of the CDR3 is TGTGCCCTTGGGGAACGGGGCGTACTGGGGGATACCCGTAAACTCATCTTT. Protein: CALGERGVLGDTRKLIF.